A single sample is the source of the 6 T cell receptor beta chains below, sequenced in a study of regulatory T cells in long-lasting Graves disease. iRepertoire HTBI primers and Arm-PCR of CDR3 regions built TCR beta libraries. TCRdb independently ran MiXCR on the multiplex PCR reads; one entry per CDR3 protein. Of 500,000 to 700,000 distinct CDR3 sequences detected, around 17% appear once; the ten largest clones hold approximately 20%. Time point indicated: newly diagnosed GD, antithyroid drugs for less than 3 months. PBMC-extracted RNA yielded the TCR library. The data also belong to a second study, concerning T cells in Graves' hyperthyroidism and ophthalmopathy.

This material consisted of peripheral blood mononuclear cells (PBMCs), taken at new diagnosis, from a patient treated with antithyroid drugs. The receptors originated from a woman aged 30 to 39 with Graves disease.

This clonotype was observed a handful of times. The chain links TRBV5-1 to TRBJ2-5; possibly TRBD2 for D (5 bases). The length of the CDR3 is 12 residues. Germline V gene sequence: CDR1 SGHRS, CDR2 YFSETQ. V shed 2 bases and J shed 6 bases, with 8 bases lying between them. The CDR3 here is CASSFEGKTQYF. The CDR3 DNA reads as TGCGCCAGCAGCTTTGAGGGAAAGACCCAGTACTTC.

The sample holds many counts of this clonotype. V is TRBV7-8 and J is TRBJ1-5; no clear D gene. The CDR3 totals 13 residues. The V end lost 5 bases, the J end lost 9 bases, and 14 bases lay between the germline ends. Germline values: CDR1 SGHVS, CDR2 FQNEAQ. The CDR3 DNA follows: TGTGCCAGCAGCCTAAGCAATATACTGCCCCAGCATTTT. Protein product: CASSLSNILPQHF.

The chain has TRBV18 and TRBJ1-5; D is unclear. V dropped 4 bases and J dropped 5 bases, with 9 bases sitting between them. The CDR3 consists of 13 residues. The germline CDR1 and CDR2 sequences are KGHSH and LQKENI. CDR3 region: CASSRFEDQPQHF. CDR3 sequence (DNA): TGTGCCAGCTCACGATTCGAAGATCAGCCCCAGCATTTT.

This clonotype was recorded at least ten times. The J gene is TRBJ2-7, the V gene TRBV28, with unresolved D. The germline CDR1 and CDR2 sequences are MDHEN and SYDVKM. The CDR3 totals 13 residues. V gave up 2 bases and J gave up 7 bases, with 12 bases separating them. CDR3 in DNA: TGTGCCAGCAGTTTAAGGGCACCAAGGGAGCAGTACTTC. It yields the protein CASSLRAPREQYF.

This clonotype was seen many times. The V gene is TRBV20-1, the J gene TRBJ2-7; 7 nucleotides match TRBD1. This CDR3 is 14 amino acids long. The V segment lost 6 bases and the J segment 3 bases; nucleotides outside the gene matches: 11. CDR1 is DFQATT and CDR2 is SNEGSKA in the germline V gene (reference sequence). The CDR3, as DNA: TGCAGTGCGAACAAGCCTACAGGGGACTACGAGCAGTACTTC. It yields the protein CSANKPTGDYEQYF.

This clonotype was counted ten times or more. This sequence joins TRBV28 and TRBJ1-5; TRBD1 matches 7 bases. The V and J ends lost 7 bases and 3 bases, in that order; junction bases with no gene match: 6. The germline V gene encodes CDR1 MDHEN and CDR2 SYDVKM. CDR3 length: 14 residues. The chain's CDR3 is CASKPGTDNQPQHF. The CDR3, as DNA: TGTGCCAGCAAGCCCGGGACAGACAATCAGCCCCAGCATTTT.